This TCR beta chain comes out of a study of post-analysis software for immune sequencing data. The overall study: Relapsing-remitting, secondary progressive and progressive-relapsing multiple sclerosis courses were included. Study-level findings and limits: Batch-mates among the samples co-clustered strongly by F measure. Controls showed lower frequencies than patients for four to six TRBV segments, and TRBV5-6, TRBV5-1 and TRBV20-1 were among these.

Prepared libraries of TCR beta cDNA carried unique molecular identifiers. TCRdb recomputed calls from the PCR reads with MiXCR, one row per CDR3 protein. The sample lists about 570,000 distinct CDR3 sequences; 34% were seen once. Remarks on this clonotype: What it recognizes is unknown.

CDR3 length: 13 residues. V lost 8 bases and J lost 1, with 14 bases in between. CDR1 is SQVTM and CDR2 is ANQGSEA in the germline V gene. The chain carries TRBV29-1 and TRBJ2-5, with a tentative D call TRBD1 (5 bases). The receptor comes from a girl between 2 and 17 years old with multiple sclerosis. Sequencing was carried out using blood. CDR3 loop: CSHLGQSQETQYF. CDR3 bases: TGCAGCCACCTGGGGCAGAGCCAAGAGACCCAGTACTTC.